This note documents a single T cell receptor (beta chain) sequence. Its antigen is as yet unknown. The data were obtained in a study of radiotherapy plus CTLA-4 blockade in lung cancer. In the study overall: Of all patients, over 15% responded objectively and about 30% showed disease control.

Study-wide points: How blood T cell clones changed early, along with interferon-beta, reportedly forecast response best. Tumor-derived TCR clones expanded in blood after radiotherapy plus ipilimumab.

Profiled with immunoSEQ multiplex PCR; TCRdb holds only in-frame clones, not every one. Here the sample spans 65,000 to 85,000 clones, 70% to 80% being singletons. Sequenced material: peripheral blood, taken from a patient treated with radiotherapy plus ipilimumab. The TCR was taken from a human donor with non-small cell lung cancer whose response to radiotherapy plus ipilimumab could not be evaluated.

The CDR3 nucleotides are TGTGCCAGCAGCAGGACTAGCGGGGGGGGGCAGCCCATGACGCAGTATTTT. It is translated as CASSRTSGGGQPMTQYF. The rearrangement joins TRBV2 to TRBJ2-3, with 15 bases lining up with TRBD2. The CDR3 is made up of 17 amino acids. Germline CDR1 SNHLY, CDR2 FYNNEI. V lost 6 bases, J lost 9 bases, and 13 bases stayed unmatched.